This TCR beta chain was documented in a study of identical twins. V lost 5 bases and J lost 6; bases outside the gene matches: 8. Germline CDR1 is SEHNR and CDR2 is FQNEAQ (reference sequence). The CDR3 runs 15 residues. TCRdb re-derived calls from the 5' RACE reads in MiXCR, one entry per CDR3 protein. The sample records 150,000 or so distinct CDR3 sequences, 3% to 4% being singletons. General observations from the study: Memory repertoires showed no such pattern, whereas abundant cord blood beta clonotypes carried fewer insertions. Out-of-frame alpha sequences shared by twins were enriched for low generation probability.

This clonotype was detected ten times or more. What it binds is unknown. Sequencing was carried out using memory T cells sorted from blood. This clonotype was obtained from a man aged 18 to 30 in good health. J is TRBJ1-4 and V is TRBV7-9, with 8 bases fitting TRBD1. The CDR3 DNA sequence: TGTGCCAGCAGCCCCGGACAGGGCGCAGATGAAAAACTGTTTTTT. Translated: CASSPGQGADEKLFF.